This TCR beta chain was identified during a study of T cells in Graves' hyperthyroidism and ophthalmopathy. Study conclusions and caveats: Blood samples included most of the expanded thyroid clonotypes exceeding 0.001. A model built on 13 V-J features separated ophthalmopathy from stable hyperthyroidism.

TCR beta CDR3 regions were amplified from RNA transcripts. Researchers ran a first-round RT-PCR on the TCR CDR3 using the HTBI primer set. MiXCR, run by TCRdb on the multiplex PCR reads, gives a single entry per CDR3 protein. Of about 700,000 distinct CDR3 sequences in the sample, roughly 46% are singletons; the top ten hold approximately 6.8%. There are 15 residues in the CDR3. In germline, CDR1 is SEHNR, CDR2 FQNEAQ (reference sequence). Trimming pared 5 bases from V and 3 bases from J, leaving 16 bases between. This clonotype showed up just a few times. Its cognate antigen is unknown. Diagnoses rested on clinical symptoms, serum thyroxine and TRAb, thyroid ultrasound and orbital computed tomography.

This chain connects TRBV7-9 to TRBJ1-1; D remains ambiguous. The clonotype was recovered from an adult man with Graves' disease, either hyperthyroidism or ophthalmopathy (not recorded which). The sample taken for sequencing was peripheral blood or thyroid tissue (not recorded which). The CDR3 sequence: CASSQEETLDTEAFF. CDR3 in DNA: TGTGCCAGCAGCCAAGAAGAGACACTCGACACTGAAGCTTTCTTT. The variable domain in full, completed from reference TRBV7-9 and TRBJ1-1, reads DTGVSQNPRHKITKRGQNVTFRCDPISEHNRLYWYRQTLGQGPEFLTYFQNEAQLEKSRLLSDRFSAERPKGSFSTLEIQRTEQGDSAMYLCASSQEETLDTEAFFGQGTRLTVV.